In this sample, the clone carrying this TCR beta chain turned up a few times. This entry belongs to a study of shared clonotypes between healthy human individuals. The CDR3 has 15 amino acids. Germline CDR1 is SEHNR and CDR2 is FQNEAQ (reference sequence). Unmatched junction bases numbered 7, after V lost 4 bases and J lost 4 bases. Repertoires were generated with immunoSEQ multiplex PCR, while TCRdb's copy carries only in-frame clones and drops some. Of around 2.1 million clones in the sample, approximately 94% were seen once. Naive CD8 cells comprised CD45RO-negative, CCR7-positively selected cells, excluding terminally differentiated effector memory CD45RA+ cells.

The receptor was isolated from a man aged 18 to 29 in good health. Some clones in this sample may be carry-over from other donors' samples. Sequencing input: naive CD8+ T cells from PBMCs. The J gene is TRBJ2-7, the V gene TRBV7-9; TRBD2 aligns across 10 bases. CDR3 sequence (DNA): TGTGCCAGCAGCTCCACTAGCGGGAAAACGTACGAGCAGTACTTC. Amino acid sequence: CASSSTSGKTYEQYF.